This T cell receptor (beta chain) was found in a study of shared clonotypes between healthy human individuals (TCRdb year 2020). Notes on the research overall: The cohort comprised a couple of women and a few men aged 18 to 49 years. Per donor, three plates each were used for CD4 naive and CD4 memory, two for CD8 naive, and one for CD8 memory. To estimate repertoire size and how much clonotypes are shared between individuals, the study performed deep sequencing of blood TCR repertoires from 4 to 6 healthy adults. To increase sequencing depth and limit assay-specific biases, TCR repertoire library preparation and sequencing were carried out by different laboratories using diverse techniques. Each donor's leukapheresis produced roughly between about 0.9 and 9.5 billion PBMCs.

TCR CDR3 regions were amplified from genomic DNA by multiplex PCR using the deep immunoSEQ assay. Extracted genomic DNA from each cell subset was distributed evenly across all wells of several immunoSEQ 96-well plates, and each plate was treated as a replicate. For sorted subsets, approximately 190 ng genomic DNA, equal to about 30,000 T cell genomes, was loaded into each replicate PCR. Purified libraries were measured with a Qubit 3.0 fluorometer, size-checked on a Bioanalyzer 2100, and measured again with the KAPA Library Quantification kit. Every immunoSEQ 96-well plate was sequenced on a separate single-read 150-cycle Illumina NextSeq 550 flow cell. The authors processed their data as follows. Because the immunoSEQ output included only junctional sequences and no quality scores, the filtering could not be the same as the filtering used for full-length reads. To assign V/J genes and CDR3, sequences were annotated against IMGT germline references using PyIR, a Python wrapper for IgBLAST v1.9. Reads were filtered out if the reads had weak V/J assignments (E-value above 1e-6), no CDR3, stop codons, out-of-frame junctions, or ambiguous translated residues. V3J clonotypes were defined as sequences sharing an identical inferred V gene, J gene, and CDR3 amino acid sequence. Percentage overlap between repertoires was computed as shared unique clonotypes divided by the size of the smaller repertoire. Repertoire richness was assessed with RTK rarefaction, the Chao1 estimator, and Recon v2.1 estimates of unobserved clonotypes. For all TCRbeta clonotypes obtained by the gDNA method from a few donors, generation probabilities were computed with OLGA. TCRdb stores this immuneACCESS table with in-frame sequences only. Part of the clones is absent; in the studies checked, under half of the shortfall reflects unresolved V genes, and no reason is known for the rest. V and J calls and clone size are those listed in that table; D and trimming were worked out from the DNA. The sample table shows about 1.9 million clones, and just over 90% are seen once. The ten largest clones take up under 2% of the sample.

For this clone: Its antigen is currently not known. One base away there is no much larger clone; base qualities are not given.

Overall results and qualifications from the work: Sharing across a handful of donors was observed for roughly 5% of naive CD4, 3.5% of naive CD8, 2.3% of memory CD4, and roughly 0.4% of memory CD8 clonotypes. Estimated clonotype richness was generally larger for naive than for memory subsets. Sampling was restricted to blood, and TCR repertoires in tissues likely differ from the TCR repertoires found in blood. Pairwise subsampling indicated that sequencing depth was expected to affect the degree of clonotype sharing among donors. Rarefaction of sorted-subset datasets indicated incomplete sequencing despite the large sequencing depth. Higher generation probabilities were observed for clonotypes shared by all four sorted-subset donors than for non-shared clonotypes. Because the study included a small number of donors, the genetic and exposure-history diversity represented was limited.

CD8 naive samples were CD45RO-negative cells positively selected for CCR7, giving a CD45RA+CCR7+ population that excluded TemRA cells. Healthy HIV-negative adults with no recently reported acute infections or vaccinations were included as donors. Only Caucasian adults living in Nashville, Tennessee, USA were represented among the donors. Blood was collected by leukapheresis, and PBMCs were isolated by Ficoll-Histopaque density gradient centrifugation and then cryopreserved in liquid nitrogen vapor phase. Purity and quantity of every magnetically sorted T cell population were checked by analytical flow cytometry. Genomic DNA was isolated from every sorted fraction and measured by UV absorbance on a Nanodrop 2000c. Sequencing was performed on naive CD8+ T cells from PBMCs. The label giving this sample's cell subset or site can be read as: CD45RA+CCR7+. This clonotype was sampled from a man aged 18 to 35 in good health. Some clones in this sample may be carry-over from other donors' samples.

The CDR3 region has the sequence CSVAGTGTLAGVTGELFF. The nucleotide sequence reads TGCAGCGTTGCGGGTACAGGAACGCTAGCGGGGGTCACCGGGGAGCTGTTTTTT. The sequence joins TRBV29-1 to TRBJ2-2; TRBD2 aligns with 10 central bases. The germline V and J ends show losses of 4 bases and 4 bases respectively, and no gene match explains 15 bases of the junction. The germline V gene encodes CDR1 SQVTM and CDR2 ANQGSEA. The CDR3 measures 18 amino acids from cysteine to phenylalanine. Only the CDR3 portion is preserved as DNA: 54 bases, with reading frame beginning at the first base.